Presented here are 21 T cell receptor beta chains from one specimen sequenced in a study of beta chain features in type 1 diabetes. As every portion of the isolated RNA was reverse transcribed, the sequencing read expressed TCRB transcripts. Assay used: immunoSEQ multiplex PCR; TCRdb lists only in-frame clones, some missing. Of about 450,000 clones listed, roughly an eighth are singletons. The sample taken for sequencing was naive CD4+ T cells from blood. The receptors were gathered from a woman under 30 in good health.

The V gene is TRBV13, the J gene TRBJ2-7, with D unresolved. The CDR3 has 15 residues. Trimming shortened V by 5 bases and J by 7 bases, and 21 bases separated the two germline ends. Germline CDR1 PRHDT, CDR2 FYEKMQ (reference sequence). CDR3 sequence: CASSPPASKALEQYF. The CDR3 region has the DNA TGTGCCAGCAGCCCCCCGGCTTCTAAGGCGCTAGAGCAGTACTTC.

The chain recombines TRBV2 with TRBJ2-7, with 7 bases lining up with TRBD2. V lost 7 bases and J lost 12; bases outside the gene matches: 9. Germline assignment: CDR1 SNHLY and CDR2 FYNNEI. The CDR3 runs to 11 residues. CDR3 DNA: TGTGCCAGCACGGCGGGGGAGAATCGGTACTTC. Protein product: CASTAGENRYF.

This clone has more than one count but fewer than ten. The genes are TRBV2 and TRBJ2-3; D uncertain. Germline assignment: CDR1 SNHLY and CDR2 FYNNEI. Trimming stripped 7 bases from V and 2 bases from J, with 4 bases between. CDR3 length: 11 residues. The CDR3 loop is CASTDTDTQYF. CDR3 nucleotides: TGTGCCAGCACAGACACAGATACGCAGTATTTT.

The CDR3 sequence is CACFRGLGNTIYF. The CDR3 nucleotides read TGTGCCTGTTTCCGGGGTCTCGGAAACACCATATATTTT. The chain recombines TRBV30 with TRBJ1-3; D unclear. This CDR3 spans 13 amino acids. Germline loops: CDR1 GTSNPN, CDR2 SVGIG (reference sequence). The V end was cut by 6 bases, the J end by 4 bases, with 13 bases between.

This clone came up a few times. The V and J genes are TRBV30 and TRBJ2-7, with D perhaps TRBD1 (6 bases). CDR1 is GTSNPN and CDR2 is SVGIG in the germline V gene (reference sequence). This CDR3 comprises 14 residues. The V end lost 4 bases, the J end lost 0 bases, and 13 bases lay between the germline ends. The CDR3 loop is CAWTNQGHSYEQYF. The CDR3 nucleotides read TGTGCCTGGACCAATCAGGGGCACTCCTACGAGCAGTACTTC.

The V gene is TRBV7-9, the J gene TRBJ2-2, with D possibly TRBD2 on 7 matching bases. The CDR3 contains 15 residues. The V end was cut by 5 bases, the J end by 4 bases, with 14 bases between. CDR1 is SEHNR, CDR2 FQNEAQ, per germline (reference sequence). In nucleotides, the CDR3 is TGTGCCAGCAGCCCCAAAGGGGGGGCCACCGGGGAGCTGTTTTTT. Translation gives CASSPKGGATGELFF.

The rearrangement links TRBV5-1 to TRBJ2-3, with a possible D match to TRBD2 (6 bases). The germline V and J ends were trimmed by 3 bases and 0 bases, with 11 bases remaining between them. The CDR3 extends over 15 amino acids. Germline CDR1 SGHRS, CDR2 YFSETQ. CDR3 residues: CASSSSGDSTDTQYF. CDR3 sequence (DNA): TGCGCCAGCAGCTCGTCGGGGGACAGCACAGATACGCAGTATTTT.

This clone has only a few counts. This rearrangement joins TRBV15 to TRBJ2-5; 8 bases are a match to TRBD1. There are 15 residues in the CDR3. In germline, CDR1 is LNHNV, CDR2 YYDKDF (reference sequence). The junction had 10 bases not matched to a gene; V was cut back by 5 bases and J by 5 bases. The CDR3 nucleotides are TGTGCCACCAGCCGCGAGGCAGGGGGCTTTGAGACCCAGTACTTC. Translated, it gives CATSREAGGFETQYF.

This clone was observed a few times. V is TRBV4-3 and J is TRBJ2-7, with 9 bases matching TRBD1. There are 15 residues in the CDR3. Germline V gene sequence: CDR1 LGHNA, CDR2 YSLEER. The V segment lost 4 bases and the J segment 6 bases; nucleotides outside the gene matches: 10. The CDR3 spells CASSPRPGQGGEQYF. CDR3 in DNA: TGCGCCAGCAGCCCTCGACCGGGACAGGGAGGCGAGCAGTACTTC.

DNA for the CDR3: TGCGCCAGCAGCTCTCAGGGACCAAGGGATACGCAGTATTTT. Translated, it gives CASSSQGPRDTQYF. J is TRBJ2-3 and V is TRBV5-1; D possibly matches TRBD1 or TRBD2 (5 bases each). Germline V gene lookup returns CDR1 SGHRS and CDR2 YFSETQ. The CDR3 covers 14 residues. V lost 3 bases and J lost 6, with 14 bases in between.

CDR3 nucleotide sequence: TGTGCCAGCAGCTCCGGACAGATTAAAACCACCGGGGAGCTGTTTTTT. This gives the protein CASSSGQIKTTGELFF. The chain is built from TRBV5-4 and TRBJ2-2, with a possible D match to TRBD1 (6 bases). The CDR3 runs 16 residues. Germline values: CDR1 SGHNT, CDR2 YYREEE (reference sequence). The V end lost 3 bases, the J end lost 4 bases, and 16 bases lay between the germline ends.

The V call is TRBV9, the J call TRBJ2-1, with TRBD1 matching over 9 bases. This CDR3 contains 15 residues. Looked up from germline, CDR1 is SGDLS and CDR2 is YYNGEE. J gave up 4 bases and V 2 bases, and 4 bases lay outside the gene matches. CDR3 sequence (DNA): TGTGCCAGCAGCGTCCAGGGACAGGGTTACAATGAGCAGTTCTTC. Its translation: CASSVQGQGYNEQFF.

This clone has just a few counts. The rearrangement links TRBV7-3 to TRBJ2-5; 8 bases are a match to TRBD1. The junction had 8 bases not matched to a gene; V was cut back by 5 bases and J by 0 bases. The length of the CDR3 is 16 residues. Germline CDR1 and CDR2: SGHTA and FQGTGA. The CDR3 is CASSEGQGYDQETQYF. Here the CDR3 DNA reads TGTGCCAGCAGCGAAGGACAGGGATACGACCAAGAGACCCAGTACTTC.

This chain uses TRBV4-3 with TRBJ2-4, with TRBD1 matching over 9 bases. Losses at the gene ends were 3 bases for V and 1 base for J; bases not matched to a gene: 4. Germline V lookup: CDR1 LGHNA, CDR2 YSLEER. The CDR3 totals 16 residues. The CDR3 is CASSQDRGVAKNIQYF. The DNA of the CDR3 is TGCGCCAGCAGCCAGGACAGGGGTGTCGCCAAAAACATTCAGTACTTC.

A few counts support this clone. The chain uses TRBV10-3 and TRBJ2-5; the D gene is possibly TRBD2 (6 bases). Trimming removed 6 bases at V and 0 bases at J, with 17 bases between. There are 16 residues in the CDR3. The germline CDR1 and CDR2 sequences are ENHRY and SYGVKD. The CDR3 reads CAISPEGLQYQETQYF. The CDR3 DNA sequence: TGTGCCATCAGCCCCGAGGGACTCCAGTACCAAGAGACCCAGTACTTC.

The V gene is TRBV4-3, the J gene TRBJ2-2, with D unresolved. Germline-derived CDR1 and CDR2 are LGHNA and YSLEER. This CDR3 spans 19 amino acids. V lost 1 base, J lost 0 bases, and 18 bases lay in between. Written as DNA, the CDR3 is TGCGCCAGCAGCCAAGTTTCTTGGTACCTACCATCGAACACCGGGGAGCTGTTTTTT. As protein: CASSQVSWYLPSNTGELFF.

This clone was recorded a few times. This rearrangement joins TRBV30 to TRBJ1-2, with TRBD1 matching over 7 bases. With 2 bases clipped from V and 6 bases from J, the junction kept 6 bases outside the gene matches. The germline V gene encodes CDR1 GTSNPN and CDR2 SVGIG (reference sequence). The CDR3 is made up of 13 amino acids. The CDR3 region has the DNA TGTGCCTGGAGTTACAAGGGGGCGAATGGCTACACCTTC. Translating it yields CAWSYKGANGYTF.

The rearrangement joins TRBV5-1 to TRBJ2-3; TRBD1 aligns across 11 bases. This CDR3 spans 15 amino acids. Germline V lookup: CDR1 SGHRS, CDR2 YFSETQ. V was pared by 3 bases and J by 5 bases, with 5 bases of the junction left unmatched. CDR3 residues: CASSYRDRGIDTQYF. CDR3 in DNA: TGCGCCAGCAGCTACCGGGACAGGGGGATAGATACGCAGTATTTT.

The chain has TRBV7-8 and TRBJ1-1, with D perhaps TRBD1 (6 bases). The CDR3 extends over 14 amino acids. Germline V lookup: CDR1 SGHVS, CDR2 FQNEAQ. Trimming pared 0 bases from V and 11 bases from J, leaving 16 bases between. In nucleotides, the CDR3 is TGTGCCAGCAGCTTAGCTAGCAGGGGAGAATTTGCTTTCTTT. Translated: CASSLASRGEFAFF.

A note on this clone: Other DNA variants within this sample encode the same CDR3. The chain combines TRBV5-6 with TRBJ2-3; D is unresolved. The CDR3 length is 13 residues. V was cut by 2 bases and J by 3 bases, with 7 bases left in between. The germline V gene has CDR1 SGHDT and CDR2 YYEEEE. The CDR3 sequence is CASSLDRTDTQYF. The CDR3 DNA follows: TGTGCCAGCAGCTTAGACCGTACAGATACGCAGTATTTT. Full variable domain (rest looked up from reference TRBV5-6 and TRBJ2-3): DAGVTQSPTHLIKTRGQQVTLRCSPKSGHDTVSWYQQALGQGPQFIFQYYEEEERQRGNFPDRFSGHQFPNYSSELNVNALLLGDSALYLCASSLDRTDTQYFGPGTRLTVL.

The chain has TRBV7-9 and TRBJ1-6, with 9 bases matching TRBD1. The V and J ends lost 3 bases and 14 bases, in that order; junction bases with no gene match: 11. This CDR3 is built from 15 residues. CDR1 and CDR2 (germline): SEHNR, FQNEAQ (reference sequence). CDR3 nucleotide sequence: TGTGCCAGCAGCTTTTCACAGGGGGCAGGTATGGCCCTCCACTTT. Its translation: CASSFSQGAGMALHF.